This T cell receptor (beta chain) was documented in a study of blood T cell repertoires in COVID-19 (dated by TCRdb to 2018 to 2021). At the level of the whole study: Samples from collaborators originated in the United States, Italy and Spain and spanned both the acute and convalescent phases of COVID-19. The prospective study material was composed of cDNA or gDNA derived from T cells, B-cell-depleted T cells, or PBMCs. The dataset comprised deeply sampled blood TCRbeta repertoires from subjects exposed to, actively infected with, or recovered from COVID-19. A freely available public database, intended as a resource for researchers studying the immune response to SARS-CoV-2, is where the repertoires were released. The samples were drawn from the first 160 participants of the ongoing ImmuneRACE study and from 1,200 or so subjects provided by 6 global collaborators. A de-identified subject ID, COVID-19 status, age in years and sex were almost always included in the sample metadata. HLA class I and class II types, where available, came from metadata supplied by the sample provider rather than from assay-based typing.

Only a few counts were recorded for this clone. Its antigen is still unknown. No base qualities exist here, and no much larger clone lies one base off it. TCRbeta CDR3 regions were amplified from genomic DNA by means of the immunoSEQ Assay, a bias-controlled multiplex PCR. As for the authors' bioinformatics: Nucleated cell counts per sample were estimated from amplification of reference gene primers within the assay. To quantify the absolute abundance of each unique TCRbeta CDR3 rearrangement, sequence reads were collapsed and filtered. For each sample, productive Simpson clonality was calculated as the square root of Simpson's diversity index across productive rearrangements. TCRdb provides this immuneACCESS table in a form limited to in-frame rearrangements. Some clones are lacking; in checked studies, under half of them reflect an unresolved V gene, and why the rest are absent is not known. The DNA was the basis for D and trimming; V, J and clone size are from that table. The sample includes about 120,000 clones, with more than 75% observed a single time. Jointly, the top ten make up around 3.3% of the sample.

Including the terminal cysteine and phenylalanine, the CDR3 comprises 15 residues. CDR3 DNA only is kept here, 45 bases in frame from base 1. The CDR1 and CDR2 encoded by the germline V gene are SGHDT and YYEEEE. The V and J ends are trimmed by 4 bases and 3 bases, leaving 11 bases between them. Study-wide conclusions, independent of this receptor: The quantity of clinical and demographic metadata differed by source and by participant and was supplied without curation.

Collaborating institutions collected whole blood in K2EDTA tubes following their own protocols. For TCRbeta analysis, collaborator samples were shipped as frozen whole blood, as isolated PBMCs, or as DNA extracted from either sample type. The chain is assembled from TRBV5-6 and TRBJ1-6; the D gene cannot be resolved reliably. What was sequenced was peripheral blood. This receptor was taken from a man in his forties with acute or convalescent COVID-19. The DNA sequence is as follows: TGTGCCAGCAGCCGAGACGGCGGCTATAATTCACCCCTCCACTTT. It encodes CASSRDGGYNSPLHF.